The following is a T cell receptor beta chain sequence with its context. What it binds is not known. Trimming removed 2 bases from V and 9 bases from J, with 14 bases in between. CDR1 is GTSNPN and CDR2 is SVGIG in the germline V gene (reference sequence). The CDR3 extends over 13 amino acids. The sample is drawn from a study of CD8 T cells in Susac syndrome. Notes on the study in general: As the study acknowledged, the number of individuals who were part of its TCR sequencing and HLA analysis was relatively small.

Negative isolation was used for CD8+ and CD4+ T cells and FACS enrichment for TEMRA cells. Reverse transcription used roughly 0.5 to 1 ug RNA and random hexamers. TCRdb called the immunoSEQ multiplex PCR reads again in MiXCR, with one record for every CDR3 protein. Seen here are almost 450,000 distinct CDR3 sequences, around 83% observed once, and the top ten hold roughly 0.11%. The sequence derives from a human donor with multiple sclerosis. The chain couples TRBV30 to TRBJ2-1; possibly TRBD2 for D (6 bases). What was sequenced was CD8+ T cells from PBMCs. The CDR3 spells CAWSILGGSEQFF. The CDR3 DNA reads as TGTGCCTGGAGTATCCTCGGAGGGAGTGAGCAGTTCTTC. Complete variable domain (other parts from reference TRBV30 and TRBJ2-1): SQTIHQWPATLVQPVGSPLSLECTVEGTSNPNLYWYRQAAGRGLQLLFYSVGIGQISSEVPQNLSASRPQDRQFILSSKKLLLSDSGFYLCAWSILGGSEQFFGPGTRLTVL.